This passage covers 25 T cell receptor beta chains from one sample sequenced in a study of T-cell memory formation after mild COVID-19. TCRdb used MiXCR to reprocess the 5' RACE reads, holding one entry per CDR3 protein. The sample has more than 400,000 distinct CDR3 sequences, about 18% seen once. Material for sequencing was PBMCs or a T cell subset sorted from them (not recorded which). These receptors came from an adult woman who had mild COVID-19 (a few samples of this study predate the infection). Cell type and time point are not known.

The chain employs TRBV7-8 and TRBJ2-7; D gene unclear. Germline CDR1 is SGHVS and CDR2 is FQNEAQ. The CDR3 length is 15 residues. Between the trimmed V and J ends, which lost 6 bases and 6 bases, there was a span of 21 bases. CDR3 residues: CASSHKRLASGEQYF. CDR3 nucleotides: TGTGCCAGCAGTCACAAAAGACTGGCCTCCGGCGAGCAGTACTTC.

This clonotype has only a few counts. The chain has TRBV12-3 or TRBV12-4 and TRBJ1-4; no clear D gene. The CDR3 runs to 13 residues. Between the trimmed V and J ends, which lost 6 bases and 8 bases, there was a span of 13 bases. The CDR3 sequence: CASSPQEEEKLFF. CDR3 nucleotide sequence: TGTGCCAGCAGCCCCCAGGAGGAGGAAAAACTGTTTTTT.

This clonotype showed up many times. The chain recombines TRBV12-3 or TRBV12-4 with TRBJ1-2; D gene ambiguous. Deletions cut 1 base from V and 2 bases from J, with 2 bases between. CDR3 size: 12 residues. CDR3 in amino acids: CASSLGNYGYTF. Here the CDR3 DNA reads TGTGCCAGCAGTTTAGGGAACTATGGCTACACCTTC.

This clonotype was detected ten times or more. V is TRBV18 and J is TRBJ2-7, with no clear D. The V and J ends lost 6 bases and 7 bases respectively, with 16 bases between them. The CDR3 loop spans 13 amino acids. CDR1 KGHSH and CDR2 LQKENI come from the germline V gene. The CDR3 region is CASSLNLGEEQYF. DNA for the CDR3: TGTGCCAGCTCCCTTAATCTCGGCGAGGAGCAGTACTTC.

This chain joins TRBV24-1 and TRBJ1-2; D perhaps matches TRBD1 (6 bases). Trimming took 4 bases from V and 2 from J, leaving 16 bases between them. The CDR3 length is 16 residues. Germline V gene sequence: CDR1 KGHDR, CDR2 SFDVKD. CDR3: CATSEPGTQGNYGYTF. DNA for the CDR3: TGTGCCACCAGTGAGCCCGGGACACAGGGAAACTATGGCTACACCTTC.

About this clonotype itself: Compared with germline, one end of the junction differs, possibly owing to a read error. The J gene is TRBJ1-1, the V gene TRBV6-2 or TRBV6-3; D perhaps matches TRBD1 (6 bases). The CDR3 is 14 residues long. Germline CDR1 MNHEY, CDR2 SVGEGT. The DNA of the CDR3 is TGTGCCAGCAGTCCAAAGGGGGGCATCGGGACCTACCTCTTT. It yields the protein CASSPKGGIGTYLF.

This clonotype was seen more than once but under ten times. This chain joins TRBV24-1 and TRBJ2-1; possible D gene TRBD1, 8 bases. In germline, CDR1 is KGHDR, CDR2 SFDVKD. The V and J ends lost 0 bases and 7 bases respectively, with 15 bases between them. CDR3 length: 16 amino acids. CDR3 DNA sequence: TGTGCCACCAGTGATTTGCGAGACAGGGGAGGGAATGAGCAGTTCTTC. This sequence encodes CATSDLRDRGGNEQFF.

In this sample, this clonotype turned up many times. The chain links TRBV19 to TRBJ1-2, with 8 nucleotides matching TRBD1. CDR1 is LNHDA and CDR2 is SQIVND in the germline V gene (reference sequence). Losses at the gene ends were 5 bases for V and 7 bases for J; bases not matched to a gene: 12. The CDR3 has 15 amino acids. The CDR3 nucleotides are TGTGCCAGTAGTGACAGGACAGGGACCATCCTTGGCTACACCTTC. This sequence encodes CASSDRTGTILGYTF.

This clonotype turned up a few times. This chain connects TRBV5-5 to TRBJ1-1, with 8 bases matching TRBD1. CDR1 is SGHKS, CDR2 YYEKEE, per germline (reference sequence). The trim removed 5 bases at V and 1 base at J, leaving 7 bases unmatched. This CDR3 has 15 residues. The CDR3 DNA reads TGTGCCAGCAGATGGGGACAGGCCAGGAACACTGAAGCTTTCTTT. As protein: CASRWGQARNTEAFF.

Only a few counts were recorded for this clonotype. The chain has TRBV20-1 and TRBJ2-3; D is undetermined. With 5 bases removed from V and 1 base from J, the gap between germline ends came to 16 bases. CDR3 length equals 15 residues. Germline V lookup: CDR1 DFQATT, CDR2 SNEGSKA (reference sequence). CDR3 in amino acids: CSALIAAKGTDTQYF. CDR3 sequence (DNA): TGCAGTGCTCTGATAGCTGCGAAAGGCACAGATACGCAGTATTTT.

The chain is built from TRBV5-1 and TRBJ1-2; 7 bases align to TRBD1. V was pared by 2 bases and J by 2 bases, with 6 bases of the junction left unmatched. Germline-derived CDR1 and CDR2 are SGHRS and YFSETQ. This CDR3 is built from 15 residues. Written as DNA, the CDR3 is TGCGCCAGCAGCTTCGGGGCAGGGGGGAACTATGGCTACACCTTC. As protein: CASSFGAGGNYGYTF.

This clonotype was seen a handful of times. The chain couples TRBV7-6 to TRBJ1-4, with D unresolved. V gave up 5 bases and J gave up 8 bases, with 15 bases separating them. The CDR3 totals 14 residues. CDR1 and CDR2 (germline): SGHVS, FNYEAQ. The CDR3 is CASSVNSGREKLFF. The CDR3 DNA sequence: TGTGCCAGCAGCGTAAACTCGGGGAGGGAAAAACTGTTTTTT.

This clonotype was detected a few times. The chain combines TRBV24-1 with TRBJ1-2, with D perhaps TRBD1 (6 bases). Germline loops: CDR1 KGHDR, CDR2 SFDVKD. Trimming stripped 4 bases from V and 4 bases from J, with 12 bases between. This CDR3 contains 14 residues. The CDR3 is CATSDPDSFYGYTF. Written as DNA, the CDR3 is TGTGCCACCAGTGACCCGGACAGTTTCTATGGCTACACCTTC.

This chain connects TRBV12-3 or TRBV12-4 to TRBJ1-5; 7 bases are a match to TRBD1. CDR3 size: 15 residues. After removal of 3 bases from V and 9 bases from J, the junction contained 11 bases not matched to a gene. The CDR3 protein is CASSLGEGALWPQHF. The CDR3 DNA is TGTGCCAGCAGTTTGGGGGAGGGGGCCCTTTGGCCCCAGCATTTT.

The chain links TRBV4-3 to TRBJ2-6, with 12 bases aligning to TRBD2. V lost 4 bases and J lost 0; bases outside the gene matches: 10. The CDR3 is made up of 20 amino acids. Germline V CDR1 and CDR2: LGHNA, YSLEER. The DNA of the CDR3 is TGCGCCAGCAGCCCTCGGCTAGCGGGAGGGCAAGGCTCTGGGGCCAACGTCCTGACTTTC. Translated: CASSPRLAGGQGSGANVLTF.

The chain carries TRBV20-1 and TRBJ1-5, with D perhaps matching TRBD1 (6 bases). Germline CDR1 and CDR2: DFQATT and SNEGSKA (reference sequence). This CDR3 region has 14 residues. Deletions cut 6 bases from V and 0 bases from J, with 12 bases between. The CDR3 DNA sequence: TGCAGTGCCAAGGACAGCCGTAGCAATCAGCCCCAGCATTTT. Translated: CSAKDSRSNQPQHF.

There are a few counts of this clonotype. The V gene is TRBV11-2, the J gene TRBJ2-7, with D possibly TRBD1 on 5 matching bases. The CDR3 sequence is 14 residues long. V was clipped by 10 bases and J by 0 bases, with 16 bases between them. Germline V gene sequence: CDR1 SGHAT, CDR2 FQNNGV. The CDR3 nucleotides read TGTGCCACCCGACAGCTATCTAGCTCCTACGAGCAGTACTTC. It is translated as CATRQLSSSYEQYF.

This clonotype appeared once. V gene TRBV18 combines with J gene TRBJ2-1; no definite D call. V lost 3 bases and J lost 10, with 10 bases in between. The CDR3 sequence is 12 residues long. Germline CDR1 reads KGHSH; CDR2 reads LQKENI. The CDR3 protein is CASSPSADEQFF. For the CDR3, the DNA is TGTGCCAGCTCACCTTCGGCGGACGAGCAGTTCTTC.

The chain is built from TRBV18 and TRBJ1-5; perhaps TRBD1 as D (6 bases). This CDR3 spans 15 amino acids. From germline, CDR1 is KGHSH and CDR2 LQKENI. Trimming left V 3 bases short and J 2 bases short, with 11 bases between. CDR3 protein: CASSPAEGGNQPQHF. Written as DNA, the CDR3 is TGTGCCAGCTCACCCGCCGAGGGGGGCAATCAGCCCCAGCATTTT.

The chain couples TRBV7-9 to TRBJ1-2; perhaps TRBD1 as D (6 bases). Germline V gives CDR1 SEHNR, CDR2 FQNEAQ (reference sequence). V dropped 5 bases and J dropped 7 bases, with 17 bases sitting between them. This CDR3 is 14 amino acids long. The CDR3 nucleotides are TGTGCCAGCAGCCTCGGACAGAAGGCCACTGGCTACACCTTC. Translated: CASSLGQKATGYTF.

This rearrangement joins TRBV5-1 to TRBJ2-7, with 7 bases lining up with TRBD1. The germline CDR1 and CDR2 sequences are SGHRS and YFSETQ. The junction had 7 bases not matched to a gene; V was cut back by 7 bases and J by 0 bases. The CDR3 is 14 amino acids. The CDR3 bases are TGCGCCAGCCGCGGACAGGTGAGCTCCTACGAGCAGTACTTC. This codes for CASRGQVSSYEQYF.

This clonotype was observed a few times. V usage is TRBV24-1 and J usage is TRBJ2-1; TRBD1 or TRBD2 may be the D gene (5 bases each). Per the germline V gene, CDR1 is KGHDR and CDR2 is SFDVKD. The CDR3 loop spans 13 amino acids. The ends were cut back, 3 bases at V and 7 bases at J, with 9 bases in the middle. The DNA for the CDR3 is TGTGCCACCAGTGATGGGGACCGGAATGAGCAGTTCTTC. It codes for CATSDGDRNEQFF.

This clonotype was detected ten times or more. V usage is TRBV19 and J usage is TRBJ2-7, with 11 bases identical to TRBD1. Germline CDR1 is LNHDA and CDR2 is SQIVND (reference sequence). The CDR3 contains 15 residues. V lost 6 bases and J lost 3; bases outside the gene matches: 7. This CDR3 is CASRGLGTGGYEQYF. Written as DNA, the CDR3 is TGTGCCAGTAGGGGACTTGGGACAGGGGGCTACGAGCAGTACTTC.

V gene TRBV12-3 or TRBV12-4 combines with J gene TRBJ2-3; possibly TRBD2 for D (7 bases). The CDR3 sequence is 15 residues long. Trimming stripped 6 bases from V and 3 bases from J, with 16 bases between. In DNA form, the CDR3 reads TGTGCCAGCAGGCCAAGGGAGGGGGTTACAGATACGCAGTATTTT. Its translation is CASRPREGVTDTQYF.

The rearrangement uses TRBV7-8 and TRBJ2-5; 10 bases are a match to TRBD1. This CDR3 has 15 amino acids. The J segment lost 5 bases and the V segment lost 6 bases, leaving 9 bases of the junction unmatched. The germline CDR1 and CDR2 sequences are SGHVS and FQNEAQ. The CDR3 DNA sequence: TGTGCCAGCAGTTACGGGACAGGGGAGCGGGAGACCCAGTACTTC. Protein product: CASSYGTGERETQYF.